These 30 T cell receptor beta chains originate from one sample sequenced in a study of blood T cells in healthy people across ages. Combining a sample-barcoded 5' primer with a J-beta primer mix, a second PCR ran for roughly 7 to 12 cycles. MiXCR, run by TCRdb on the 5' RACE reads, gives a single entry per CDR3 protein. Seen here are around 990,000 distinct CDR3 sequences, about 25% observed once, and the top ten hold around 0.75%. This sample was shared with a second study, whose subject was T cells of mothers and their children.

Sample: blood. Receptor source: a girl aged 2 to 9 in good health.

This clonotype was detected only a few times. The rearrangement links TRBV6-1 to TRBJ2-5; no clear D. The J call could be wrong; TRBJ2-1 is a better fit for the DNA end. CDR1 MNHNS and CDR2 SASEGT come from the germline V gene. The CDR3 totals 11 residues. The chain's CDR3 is CASSVMAGQFF. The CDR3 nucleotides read TGTGCCAGCTCGGTTATGGCAGGGCAGTTCTTC.

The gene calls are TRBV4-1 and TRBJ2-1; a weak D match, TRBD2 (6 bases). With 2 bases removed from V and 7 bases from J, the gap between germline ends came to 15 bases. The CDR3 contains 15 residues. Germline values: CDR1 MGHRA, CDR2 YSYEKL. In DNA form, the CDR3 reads TGCGCCAGCAGCCAACCCGGGAGAGGTAGGAATGAGCAGTTCTTC. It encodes CASSQPGRGRNEQFF.

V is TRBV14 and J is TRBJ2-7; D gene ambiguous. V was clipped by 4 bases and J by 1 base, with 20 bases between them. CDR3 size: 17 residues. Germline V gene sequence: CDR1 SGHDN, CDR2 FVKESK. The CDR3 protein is CASSPPPRKILSYEQYF. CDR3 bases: TGTGCCAGCAGCCCCCCACCACGGAAGATCCTGTCCTACGAGCAGTACTTC. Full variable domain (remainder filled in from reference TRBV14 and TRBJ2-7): EAGVTQFPSHSVIEKGQTVTLRCDPISGHDNLYWYRRVMGKEIKFLLHFVKESKQDESGMPNNRFLAERTGGTYSTLKVQPAELEDSGVYFCASSPPPRKILSYEQYFGPGTRLTVT.

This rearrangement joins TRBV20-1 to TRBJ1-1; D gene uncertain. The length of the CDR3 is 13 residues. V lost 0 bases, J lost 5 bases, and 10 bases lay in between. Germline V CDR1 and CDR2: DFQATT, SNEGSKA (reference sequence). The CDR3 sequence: CSARDGGKTEAFF. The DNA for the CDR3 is TGCAGTGCTAGAGACGGTGGGAAAACTGAAGCTTTCTTT.

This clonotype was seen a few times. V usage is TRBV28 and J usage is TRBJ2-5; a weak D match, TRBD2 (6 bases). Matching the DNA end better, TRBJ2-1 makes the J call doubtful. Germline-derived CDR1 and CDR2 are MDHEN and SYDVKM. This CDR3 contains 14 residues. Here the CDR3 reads CASRVVAVRGEQFF. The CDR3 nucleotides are TGTGCCAGCAGGGTAGTAGCGGTTCGCGGTGAGCAGTTCTTC.

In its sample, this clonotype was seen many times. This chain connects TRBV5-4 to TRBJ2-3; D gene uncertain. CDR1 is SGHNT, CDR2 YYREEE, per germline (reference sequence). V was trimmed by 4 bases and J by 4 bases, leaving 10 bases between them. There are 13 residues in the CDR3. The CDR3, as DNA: TGTGCCAGCAGCACCGCACCCTCAGATACGCAGTATTTT. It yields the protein CASSTAPSDTQYF.

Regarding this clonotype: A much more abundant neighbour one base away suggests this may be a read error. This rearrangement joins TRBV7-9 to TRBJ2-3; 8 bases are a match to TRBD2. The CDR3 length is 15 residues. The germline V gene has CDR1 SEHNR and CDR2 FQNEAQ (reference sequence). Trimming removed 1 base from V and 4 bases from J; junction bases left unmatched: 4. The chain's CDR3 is CASSLVPAGADTQYF. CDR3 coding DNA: TGTGCCAGCAGCTTAGTCCCAGCGGGGGCAGATACGCAGTATTTT.

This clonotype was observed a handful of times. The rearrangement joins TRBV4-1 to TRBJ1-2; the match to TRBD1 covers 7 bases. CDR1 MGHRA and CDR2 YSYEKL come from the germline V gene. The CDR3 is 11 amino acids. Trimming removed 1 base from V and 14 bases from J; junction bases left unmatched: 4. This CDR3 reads CASSQGTGATF. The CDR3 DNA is TGCGCCAGCAGCCAAGGTACAGGGGCTACCTTC.

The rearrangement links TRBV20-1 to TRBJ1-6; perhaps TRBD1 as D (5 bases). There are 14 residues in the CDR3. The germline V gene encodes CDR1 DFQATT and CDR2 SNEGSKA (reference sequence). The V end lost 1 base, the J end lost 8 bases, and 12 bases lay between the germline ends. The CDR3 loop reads CSARGSGYDSPLHF. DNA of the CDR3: TGCAGTGCTAGAGGTTCAGGGTATGATTCACCCCTCCACTTT.

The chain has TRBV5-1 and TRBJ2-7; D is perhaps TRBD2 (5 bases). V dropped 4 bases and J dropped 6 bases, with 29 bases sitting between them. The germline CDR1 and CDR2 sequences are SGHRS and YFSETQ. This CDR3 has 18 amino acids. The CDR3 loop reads CASSGNPFQAVLSSEQYF. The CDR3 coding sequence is TGCGCCAGCAGCGGCAATCCCTTTCAAGCGGTACTATCCAGCGAGCAGTACTTC.

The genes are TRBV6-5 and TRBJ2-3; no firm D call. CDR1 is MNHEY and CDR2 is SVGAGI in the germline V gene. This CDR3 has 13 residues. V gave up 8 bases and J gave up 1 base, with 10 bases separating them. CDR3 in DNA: TGTGCCAGCGGCCCACGGGGCACAGATACGCAGTATTTT. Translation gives CASGPRGTDTQYF.

Here the CDR3 DNA reads TGCAGTGCTAGTCCTAGCGGGGAGGGGTACTCTAGCACAGATACGCAGTATTTT. Amino acid sequence: CSASPSGEGYSSTDTQYF. The J gene is TRBJ2-3, the V gene TRBV20-1; 9 bases align to TRBD2. CDR3 length equals 18 residues. Germline-derived CDR1 and CDR2 are DFQATT and SNEGSKA (reference sequence). V was pared by 3 bases and J by 0 bases, with 13 bases of the junction left unmatched.

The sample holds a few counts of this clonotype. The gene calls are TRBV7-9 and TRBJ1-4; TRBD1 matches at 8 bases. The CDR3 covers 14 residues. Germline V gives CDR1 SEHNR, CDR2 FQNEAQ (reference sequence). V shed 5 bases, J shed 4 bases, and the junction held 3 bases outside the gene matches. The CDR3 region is CASSRTGNNEKLFF. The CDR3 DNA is TGTGCCAGCAGCCGGACAGGGAATAATGAAAAACTGTTTTTT. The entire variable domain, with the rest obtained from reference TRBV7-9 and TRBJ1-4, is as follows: DTGVSQNPRHKITKRGQNVTFRCDPISEHNRLYWYRQTLGQGPEFLTYFQNEAQLEKSRLLSDRFSAERPKGSFSTLEIQRTEQGDSAMYLCASSRTGNNEKLFFGSGTQLSVL.

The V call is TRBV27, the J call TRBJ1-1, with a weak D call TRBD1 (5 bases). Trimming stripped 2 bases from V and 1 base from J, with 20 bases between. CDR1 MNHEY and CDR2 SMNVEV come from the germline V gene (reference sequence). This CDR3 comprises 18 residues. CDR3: CASSLRPPGAGSNTEAFF. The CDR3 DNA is TGTGCCAGCAGTTTAAGACCTCCCGGGGCAGGGTCGAACACTGAAGCTTTCTTT.

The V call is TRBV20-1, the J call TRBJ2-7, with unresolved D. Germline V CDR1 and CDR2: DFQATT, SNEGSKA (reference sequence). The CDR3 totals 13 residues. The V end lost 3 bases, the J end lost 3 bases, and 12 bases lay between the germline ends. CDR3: CSARRQWSYEQYF. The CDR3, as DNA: TGCAGTGCTAGGAGGCAGTGGAGCTACGAGCAGTACTTC.

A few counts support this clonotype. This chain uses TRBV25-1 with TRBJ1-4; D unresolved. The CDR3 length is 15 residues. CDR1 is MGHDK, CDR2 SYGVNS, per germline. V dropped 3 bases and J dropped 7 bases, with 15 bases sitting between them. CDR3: CASSDYKLAAEKLFF. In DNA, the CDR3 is TGTGCCAGCAGTGACTACAAATTGGCAGCTGAAAAACTGTTTTTT.

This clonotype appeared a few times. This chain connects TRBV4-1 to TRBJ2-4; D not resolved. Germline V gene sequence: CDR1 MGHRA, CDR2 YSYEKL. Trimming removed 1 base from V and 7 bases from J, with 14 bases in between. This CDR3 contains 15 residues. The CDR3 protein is CASSQVKDPGNIQYF. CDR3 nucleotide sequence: TGCGCCAGCAGCCAAGTGAAGGACCCTGGGAACATTCAGTACTTC.

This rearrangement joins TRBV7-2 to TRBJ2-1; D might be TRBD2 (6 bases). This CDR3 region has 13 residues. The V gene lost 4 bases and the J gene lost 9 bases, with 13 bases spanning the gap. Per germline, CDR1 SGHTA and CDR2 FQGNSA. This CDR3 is CASSSYQRVEQFF. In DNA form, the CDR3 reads TGTGCCAGCAGCTCGTATCAGCGGGTTGAGCAGTTCTTC.

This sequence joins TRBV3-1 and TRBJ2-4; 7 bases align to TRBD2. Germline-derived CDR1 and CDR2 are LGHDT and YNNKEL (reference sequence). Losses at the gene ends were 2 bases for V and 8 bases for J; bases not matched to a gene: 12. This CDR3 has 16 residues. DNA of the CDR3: TGTGCCAGCAGCCAACAGAGCGGGATCTTCGGGGACATTCAGTACTTC. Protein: CASSQQSGIFGDIQYF.

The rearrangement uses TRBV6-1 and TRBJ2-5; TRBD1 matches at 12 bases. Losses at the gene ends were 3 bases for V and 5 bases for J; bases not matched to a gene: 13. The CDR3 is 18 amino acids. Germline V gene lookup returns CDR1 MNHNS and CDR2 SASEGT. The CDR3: CASSEIGGTGGVRETQYF. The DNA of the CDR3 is TGTGCCAGCAGTGAGATTGGAGGGACAGGGGGCGTTAGGGAGACCCAGTACTTC.

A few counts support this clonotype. DNA for the CDR3: TGCAGTGCTAGGCAACTTATAGCGGGAAGTACCAAAAACATTCAGTACTTC. Translated, it gives CSARQLIAGSTKNIQYF. This sequence joins TRBV20-1 and TRBJ2-4; 8 nucleotides align to TRBD2. J was trimmed by 2 bases and V by 3 bases; bases with no gene match: 12. Germline V gene lookup returns CDR1 DFQATT and CDR2 SNEGSKA (reference sequence). This CDR3 is built from 17 residues.

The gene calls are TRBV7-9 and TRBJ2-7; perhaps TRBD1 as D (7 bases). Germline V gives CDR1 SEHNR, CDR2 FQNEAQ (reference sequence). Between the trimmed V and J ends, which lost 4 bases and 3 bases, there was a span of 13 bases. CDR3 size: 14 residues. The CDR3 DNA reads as TGTGCCAGCAGCTACGGGACAGCGGGCTACGAGCAGTACTTC. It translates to CASSYGTAGYEQYF.

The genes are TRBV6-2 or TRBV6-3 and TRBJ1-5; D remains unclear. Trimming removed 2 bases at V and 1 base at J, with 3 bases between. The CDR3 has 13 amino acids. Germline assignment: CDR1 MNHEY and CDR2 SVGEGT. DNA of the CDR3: TGTGCCAGCAGTTACCCCAGCAATCAGCCCCAGCATTTT. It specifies CASSYPSNQPQHF.

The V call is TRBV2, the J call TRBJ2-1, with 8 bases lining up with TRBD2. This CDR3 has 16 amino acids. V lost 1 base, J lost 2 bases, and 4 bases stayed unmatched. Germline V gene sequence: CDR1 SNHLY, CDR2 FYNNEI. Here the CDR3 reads CASSEEGTSTYNEQFF. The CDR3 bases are TGTGCCAGCAGTGAAGAAGGGACTAGTACCTACAATGAGCAGTTCTTC.

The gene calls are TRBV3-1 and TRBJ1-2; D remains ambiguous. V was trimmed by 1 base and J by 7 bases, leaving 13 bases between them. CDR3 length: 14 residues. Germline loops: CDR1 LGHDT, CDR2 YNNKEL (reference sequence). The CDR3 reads CASSQGGAVGGYTF. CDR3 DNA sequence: TGTGCCAGCAGCCAAGGGGGAGCAGTAGGTGGCTACACCTTC.

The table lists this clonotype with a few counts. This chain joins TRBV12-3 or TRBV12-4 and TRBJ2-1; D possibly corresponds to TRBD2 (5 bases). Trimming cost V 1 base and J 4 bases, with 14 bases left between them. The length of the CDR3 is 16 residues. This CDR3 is CASSLGWESNYNEQFF. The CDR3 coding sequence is TGTGCCAGCAGTTTAGGTTGGGAGTCCAATTACAATGAGCAGTTCTTC.

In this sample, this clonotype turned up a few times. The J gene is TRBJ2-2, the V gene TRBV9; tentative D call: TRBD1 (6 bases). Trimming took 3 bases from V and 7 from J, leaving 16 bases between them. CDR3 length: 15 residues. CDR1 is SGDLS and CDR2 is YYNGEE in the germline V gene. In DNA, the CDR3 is TGTGCCAGCAGCGCAGTGAATGGGGGCCTCGGGGAGCTGTTTTTT. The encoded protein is CASSAVNGGLGELFF.

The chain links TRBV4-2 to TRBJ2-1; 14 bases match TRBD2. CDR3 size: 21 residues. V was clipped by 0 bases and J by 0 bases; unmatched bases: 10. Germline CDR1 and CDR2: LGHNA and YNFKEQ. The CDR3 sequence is CASSQESWTSGRYISYNEQFF. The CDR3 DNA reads TGTGCCAGCAGCCAAGAGAGTTGGACTAGCGGGAGGTATATCTCCTACAATGAGCAGTTCTTC.

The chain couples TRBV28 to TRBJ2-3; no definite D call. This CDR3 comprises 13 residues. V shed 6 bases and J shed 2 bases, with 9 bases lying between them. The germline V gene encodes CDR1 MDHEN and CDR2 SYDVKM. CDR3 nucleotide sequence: TGTGCCAGCAGCCTCATGGCCACAGATACGCAGTATTTT. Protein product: CASSLMATDTQYF.

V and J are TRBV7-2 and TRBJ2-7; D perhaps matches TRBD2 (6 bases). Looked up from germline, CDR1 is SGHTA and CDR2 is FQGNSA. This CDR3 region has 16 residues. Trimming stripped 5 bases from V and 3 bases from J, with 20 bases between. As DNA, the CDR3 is TGTGCCAGCAGCCTACAGGTGGGGGGTATAGGCTACGAGCAGTACTTC. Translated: CASSLQVGGIGYEQYF.